Listed below are T cell receptor beta chains from one sample, sequenced in a study of blood T cell repertoires in COVID-19. The repertoire was sequenced with immunoSEQ multiplex PCR; TCRdb's copy has only in-frame clones and lacks some. The sample carries 190,000 or so clones, 70% to 90% recorded once. The specimen was peripheral blood. All receptors derive from a man aged 40-49 years with active or convalescent COVID-19. Each CDR3 is given with its conserved first and last residue. The D gene is left open where the match is weak. Clone size is not always given. Where it is, it says once, few, many or a class for expanded clones.

clone_size	d_call	v_call	j_call	cdr3_aa	cdr3_nt
few	NA	TRBV11-2	TRBJ1-4	CASSLIWREKLFF	TGTGCCAGCAGCTTAATTTGGCGGGAAAAACTGTTTTTT
NA	NA	TRBV6-5	TRBJ1-2	CASTPGGRGYTF	TGTGCCAGCACTCCGGGAGGGCGCGGCTACACCTTC
few	TRBD2	TRBV6-1	TRBJ2-1	CASSESWGLAGGYNEQFF	TGTGCCAGCAGTGAAAGTTGGGGACTAGCGGGGGGATACAATGAGCAGTTCTTC
NA	TRBD1	TRBV28	TRBJ2-4	CASSLWAQGADIQYF	TGTGCCAGCAGTTTATGGGCACAGGGGGCGGACATTCAGTACTTC
NA	NA	TRBV5-4	TRBJ1-6	CASSQGGGSYNSPLHF	TGTGCCAGCAGCCAAGGGGGGGGTTCCTATAATTCACCCCTCCACTTT
once	NA	TRBV18	TRBJ1-1	CASSPEREAFF	TGTGCCAGCTCGCCGGAGAGGGAAGCTTTCTTT
NA	NA	TRBV6-6	TRBJ1-6	CASSSMVESPLHF	TGTGCCAGCAGCTCCATGGTCGAGTCACCCCTCCACTTT
NA	TRBD2	TRBV5-4	TRBJ2-1	CASSLPSGGHTTYNEQFF	TGTGCCAGCAGCTTGCCCAGCGGGGGGCACACGACCTACAATGAGCAGTTCTTC
NA	NA	TRBV7-9	TRBJ1-4	CASSQEVVGEKLFF	TGTGCCAGCAGCCAGGAGGTTGTCGGTGAAAAACTGTTTTTT
NA	NA	TRBV28	TRBJ1-6	CASSSRTAFRSYNSPLHF	TGTGCCAGCAGTTCCCGGACAGCCTTTCGCTCCTATAATTCACCCCTCCACTTT
NA	TRBD2	TRBV19	TRBJ2-3	CASSTGRGGTDTQYF	TGTGCCAGTAGTACAGGGCGGGGGGGCACAGATACGCAGTATTTT
NA	NA	TRBV3-1/TRBV3-2	TRBJ2-1	CASSQDPPGKDEQFF	TGTGCCAGCAGCCAAGACCCCCCGGGTAAGGATGAGCAGTTCTTC
NA	NA	TRBV30	TRBJ1-5	CAWSVYGAGVQPQHF	TGTGCCTGGAGTGTATACGGGGCAGGGGTACAGCCCCAGCATTTT
NA	TRBD1	TRBV3-1/TRBV3-2	TRBJ2-7	CASSPGTGPQYF	TGTGCCAGCAGCCCCGGGACAGGTCCGCAGTACTTC
NA	NA	TRBV7-9	TRBJ1-2	CASSLGGSSYTF	TGTGCCAGCAGCTTAGGAGGCAGCAGCTACACCTTC
NA	TRBD1	TRBV30	TRBJ1-1	CAWDRGYTEAFF	TGTGCCTGGGACAGGGGGTACACTGAAGCTTTCTTT
NA	TRBD1	TRBV5-1	TRBJ2-7	CASSLAGTVYEQYF	TGCGCCAGCAGCTTGGCCGGGACAGTCTACGAGCAGTACTTC
NA	NA	TRBV7-9	TRBJ1-2	CASSLGSSSLGYGYTF	TGTGCCAGCAGCTTAGGGAGCTCGAGCCTGGGCTATGGCTACACCTTC
NA	TRBD1	TRBV10-1	TRBJ1-1	CASTSGQGSTEAFF	TGCGCCAGCACATCGGGACAGGGAAGCACTGAAGCTTTCTTT
NA	TRBD1	TRBV4-1	TRBJ1-1	CASSQGDRPNTEAFF	TGCGCCAGCAGCCAAGGGGACAGACCAAACACTGAAGCTTTCTTT
NA	NA	TRBV12-5	TRBJ1-1	CASGLAGSVEAFF	TGTGCTAGTGGTTTGGCGGGGTCGGTTGAAGCTTTCTTT
NA	NA	TRBV23-1	TRBJ1-1	CASSHPQGGGDEAFF	TGCGCCAGCAGTCACCCCCAGGGAGGGGGTGATGAAGCTTTCTTT
NA	TRBD1	TRBV7-3	TRBJ2-7	CASSLGTGLSYEQYF	TGTGCCAGCAGCTTGGGGACAGGCCTCTCCTACGAGCAGTACTTC
NA	TRBD2	TRBV6-5	TRBJ2-5	CASRSTSGGLETQYF	TGTGCCAGCAGGTCGACTAGCGGGGGGTTAGAGACCCAGTACTTC
NA	TRBD2	TRBV6-4	TRBJ2-1	CASSRGGAFVNEQFF	TGTGCCAGCAGTCGCGGGGGGGCCTTTGTAAATGAGCAGTTCTTC
few	NA	TRBV29-1	TRBJ2-2	CSVERAGELFF	TGCAGCGTTGAGAGGGCCGGGGAGCTGTTTTTT
NA	TRBD1	TRBV28	TRBJ2-2	CASREIGTGVGGELFF	TGTGCCAGCAGGGAAATTGGGACAGGGGTTGGCGGGGAGCTGTTTTTT
NA	NA	TRBV3-1/TRBV3-2	TRBJ1-2	CASRDNDGYTF	TGTGCCAGCCGGGACAACGATGGCTACACCTTC
NA	TRBD1	TRBV7-9	TRBJ1-4	CASSSGQGIGTNEKLFF	TGTGCCAGCAGCTCAGGACAGGGAATTGGCACTAATGAAAAACTGTTTTTT
NA	TRBD2	TRBV30	TRBJ2-1	CAWSTGLAGPLGNEQFF	TGTGCCTGGAGTACAGGACTAGCGGGTCCTCTAGGGAATGAGCAGTTCTTC
NA	NA	TRBV15	TRBJ2-7	CATSREMTQPLEQYF	TGTGCCACCAGCAGAGAGATGACACAACCCCTCGAGCAGTACTTC
NA	TRBD2	TRBV3-1/TRBV3-2	TRBJ2-7	CASSRGGTTSYEQYF	TGTGCCAGCAGCCGGGGGGGGACTACCTCCTACGAGCAGTACTTC
NA	NA	TRBV28	TRBJ1-2	CASRAPGGADGYTF	TGTGCCAGCAGAGCCCCGGGGGGGGCAGATGGCTACACCTTC
NA	TRBD1	TRBV27	TRBJ1-6	CASSPLTGFDNSPLHF	TGTGCCAGCAGCCCCCTGACAGGGTTCGATAATTCACCCCTCCACTTT
once	NA	TRBV12-3/TRBV12-4	TRBJ2-3	CASSSVSTDTQYF	TGTGCCAGCAGTTCGGTGTCCACAGATACGCAGTATTTT
NA	NA	TRBV10-2	TRBJ1-1	CASRTTRIQRSGTEAFF	TGCGCCAGCCGTACCACACGGATACAGCGGAGTGGCACTGAAGCTTTCTTT
NA	NA	TRBV12-3/TRBV12-4	TRBJ1-1	CASSILGSTEAFF	TGTGCCAGCAGTATTCTGGGGAGCACTGAAGCTTTCTTT